The T cell receptor beta chain described here comes from a study of CD8+CD57+ T cells in acquired aplastic anemia. CDR1 and CDR2 from the germline V gene are SGHTA and FQGNSA. The CDR3 has 15 residues. Trimming shortened V by 5 bases and J by 4 bases, and 17 bases separated the two germline ends. The study profiled TCR beta VDJ and CDR3 using genomic DNA as template. From the reads, TCRdb called clonotypes with MiXCR, one entry per CDR3 protein. The sample records 200,000 to 250,000 distinct CDR3 sequences, 34% being singletons. This clonotype was seen many times. The chain is built from TRBV7-2 and TRBJ1-2, with D possibly TRBD1 on 5 matching bases. Sequenced material: sorted CD4+, CD8+, or CD8+CD57+ T cells (not recorded which) from PBMCs. This sequence was found in a human donor in good health, serving as a control. CDR3 in amino acids: CASSAREGSIYGYTF. CDR3 bases: TGTGCCAGCAGCGCCAGGGAAGGGAGTATCTATGGCTACACCTTC. The full variable domain, its missing parts supplied by reference TRBV7-2 and TRBJ1-2, is GAGVSQSPSNKVTEKGKDVELRCDPISGHTALYWYRQSLGQGLEFLIYFQGNSAPDKSGLPSDRFSAERTGGSVSTLTIQRTQQEDSAVYLCASSAREGSIYGYTFGSGTRLTVV.